The T cell receptor (beta chain) under discussion was sequenced for a study of human T cells and chemical hapten exposure. Time point indicated: pre-sensitization, week 0. Treatment denoted: therapeutic diphenylcyclopropenone sensitization with weekly scalp DPC. Unfractionated whole blood was the source from which total RNA was extracted. This clonotype has only a few counts. Antigen unknown. Study-level findings and limits: Among TCRs, those above 1 in 1000 frequency were unaffected by DPC sensitization.

TCRdb recomputed calls from the RACE reads with MiXCR, one row per CDR3 protein. Among 250,000 or so distinct CDR3 sequences listed, approximately 7.5% were seen once. The CDR3 runs 16 residues. CDR1 MGHRA and CDR2 YSYEKL come from the germline V gene. The ends lost 4 bases at V and 3 bases at J; junction bases unmatched: 10. The sequencing used whole blood, collected in connection with sensitization to the hapten diphenylcyclopropenone (DPC). This receptor was taken from a man between 18 and 29 years old with alopecia areata. Some clones in this sample may be carry-over from other donors' samples. This rearrangement joins TRBV4-1 to TRBJ2-7; 9 nucleotides match TRBD1. In nucleotides, the CDR3 is TGCGCCAGCAGCCGAGCCGGGACAGGGACTAACTACGAGCAGTACTTC. As protein: CASSRAGTGTNYEQYF.